A single sample gave rise to the 11 T cell receptor beta chains below, sequenced in a study of cytotoxic CD8 clonotypes in ibrutinib-treated CLL. Sequenced by immunoSEQ multiplex PCR; TCRdb stores in-frame clones only, minus some. The data hold fewer than 400,000 clones, with about 64% observed a single time. Specimen: PBMCs, collected after 36 months of ibrutinib treatment. The receptors were sampled from a human donor with chronic lymphocytic leukemia.

The J gene is TRBJ1-5, the V gene TRBV18, with 8 nucleotides matching TRBD1. The CDR3 is 15 residues long. J was trimmed by 4 bases and V by 5 bases; bases with no gene match: 7. Germline loops: CDR1 KGHSH, CDR2 LQKENI. Here the CDR3 DNA reads TGTGCCAGCTCAGGTTCAGGGGGCTTTAATCAGCCCCAGCATTTT. Its translation: CASSGSGGFNQPQHF.

This chain connects TRBV11-2 to TRBJ2-1; D ambiguous. V lost 3 bases, J lost 0 bases, and 9 bases lay in between. Germline assignment: CDR1 SGHAT and CDR2 FQNNGV. The CDR3 totals 15 residues. The CDR3 spells CASSLASPSYNEQFF. DNA for the CDR3: TGTGCCAGCAGCTTGGCCAGCCCCTCCTACAATGAGCAGTTCTTC.

This chain connects TRBV12-5 to TRBJ1-2; D unclear. CDR1 and CDR2 from the germline V gene are LGHNT and FRNRAP. V was shortened by 6 bases and J by 2 bases, with 10 bases between the two germline ends. This CDR3 is 13 amino acids long. CDR3 loop: CASGPSGNYGYTF. DNA of the CDR3: TGTGCTAGTGGCCCTTCAGGCAACTATGGCTACACCTTC.

This clone was counted once. This rearrangement joins TRBV29-1 to TRBJ2-1; D is unclear. V was pared by 5 bases and J by 2 bases, with 4 bases between. The CDR3 spans 11 residues. The germline V gene encodes CDR1 SQVTM and CDR2 ANQGSEA. The CDR3: CSVSPYNEQFF. The CDR3 DNA is TGCAGCGTTTCTCCCTACAATGAGCAGTTCTTC.

The V call is TRBV9, the J call TRBJ2-7, with 8 positions matching TRBD2. V trimming: 4 bases; J trimming: 0 bases; junction bases outside the gene matches: 6. The CDR3 is 15 residues long. Germline loops: CDR1 SGDLS, CDR2 YYNGEE. The CDR3 sequence: CASSPSGGSSYEQYF. DNA of the CDR3: TGTGCCAGCAGCCCGAGCGGGGGTAGCTCCTACGAGCAGTACTTC.

This clone turned up a few times. The chain uses TRBV27 and TRBJ2-6; 8 nucleotides match TRBD1. Per the germline V gene, CDR1 is MNHEY and CDR2 is SMNVEV (reference sequence). Trimming at V came to 5 bases and at J to 2 bases, leaving 5 bases not matched to a gene. This CDR3 comprises 16 residues. The chain's CDR3 is CASSGQGPTGANVLTF. CDR3 nucleotide sequence: TGTGCCAGCAGTGGACAGGGACCGACTGGGGCCAACGTCCTGACTTTC.

The chain links TRBV9 to TRBJ2-3; D is ambiguous. Germline V lookup: CDR1 SGDLS, CDR2 YYNGEE. The CDR3 covers 15 residues. Trimming stripped 0 bases from V and 6 bases from J, with 14 bases between. The CDR3 DNA follows: TGTGCCAGCAGCGTAGGAATAACCACTGACGATACGCAGTATTTT. It encodes CASSVGITTDDTQYF.

The chain is built from TRBV7-2 and TRBJ1-1; the D is unclear. V dropped 1 base and J dropped 7 bases, with 7 bases sitting between them. This CDR3 has 12 residues. In germline, CDR1 is SGHTA, CDR2 FQGNSA. In DNA, the CDR3 is TGTGCCAGCAGCTTAGTTACAGTTGAAGCTTTCTTT. This codes for CASSLVTVEAFF.

This sequence joins TRBV29-1 and TRBJ2-7; 8 positions match TRBD2. V was clipped by 4 bases and J by 4 bases; unmatched bases: 6. Germline V gives CDR1 SQVTM, CDR2 ANQGSEA. The CDR3 runs 13 residues. CDR3 sequence (DNA): TGCAGCGTTGGGGGCGGGAGGACGTACGAGCAGTACTTC. As protein: CSVGGGRTYEQYF.

The DNA for the CDR3 is TGTGCCAGTACTAGCGGACCATTATCTATTGGTGAGCAGTTCTTC. Its translation is CASTSGPLSIGEQFF. The chain links TRBV9 to TRBJ2-1, with 8 bases lining up with TRBD2. The germline CDR1 and CDR2 sequences are SGDLS and YYNGEE. The CDR3 loop spans 15 amino acids. The V gene end was trimmed by 8 bases and the J gene end by 9 bases; junction bases not matched to a gene: 16. The whole variable domain, filled in from reference TRBV9 and TRBJ2-1, reads DSGVTQTPKHLITATGQRVTLRCSPRSGDLSVYWYQQSLDQGLQFLIQYYNGEERAKGNILERFSAQQFPDLHSELNLSSLELGDSALYFCASTSGPLSIGEQFFGPGTRLTVL.

This chain joins TRBV27 and TRBJ1-2; D uncertain. V was clipped by 3 bases and J by 1 base, with 6 bases between them. The germline gives CDR1 MNHEY, CDR2 SMNVEV (reference sequence). The length of the CDR3 is 13 residues. DNA of the CDR3: TGTGCCAGCAGTTTCCGGGGTAACTATGGCTACACCTTC. Translating gives CASSFRGNYGYTF.